Here is one T cell receptor (beta chain) with its context. Its antigen is as yet unknown. The sample originates from a study of tumor-infiltrating lymphocytes in localized non-small cell lung cancer. The wider study: Patients included smokers and never-smokers with various histologies, some sampled after neoadjuvant chemotherapy. General observations from the study: Compared with uninvolved lung, tumors showed higher T cell infiltration by TCRbeta sequencing. No T-cell fraction difference was seen between IM1 and IM2 tumors.

With 0 bases removed from V and 5 bases from J, the gap between germline ends came to 14 bases. This CDR3 region has 16 residues. Looked up from germline, CDR1 is MRHNA and CDR2 is SNTAGT. Produced via immunoSEQ multiplex PCR; TCRdb's table is partial and in-frame only. The sample includes around 10,000 clones, 60% of them seen just once. The sequence was collected from a human donor with non-small cell lung cancer. The chain joins TRBV6-4 to TRBJ2-1; D is tentatively TRBD1 or TRBD2 (6 bases each). Sequenced: uninvolved lung tissue not adjacent to the tumor. CDR3 protein: CASSDSNRGPHNEQFF. In DNA, the CDR3 is TGTGCCAGCAGTGACTCGAACCGGGGGCCACACAATGAGCAGTTCTTC.